The 29 T cell receptor beta chains reported below all come from one sample, sequenced in a study of blood T cell repertoires in COVID-19. The data were produced by immunoSEQ multiplex PCR, yet TCRdb's version contains in-frame clones alone and is incomplete. Of hundreds of thousands of clones detected, about 90% appear once; the ten largest clones hold about 6.3%. The sequencing sample was made of peripheral blood. These receptors were collected from a woman between 50 and 59 years old with COVID-19, enrolled during active disease.

The genes are TRBV18 and TRBJ2-3; D possibly corresponds to TRBD1 (7 bases). The CDR3 length is 15 residues. The germline CDR1 and CDR2 sequences are KGHSH and LQKENI. V lost 5 bases to trimming and J lost 0 bases, with 12 bases between them. Here the CDR3 DNA reads TGTGCCAGCTCATCGACAGGGACTAGCACAGATACGCAGTATTTT. Translation gives CASSSTGTSTDTQYF.

V gene TRBV7-9 combines with J gene TRBJ1-2, with D perhaps TRBD1 (6 bases). Germline loops: CDR1 SEHNR, CDR2 FQNEAQ (reference sequence). The CDR3 length is 16 residues. The germline V and J ends were trimmed by 5 bases and 0 bases, with 16 bases remaining between them. The CDR3 DNA is TGTGCCAGCAGCCCTGACAGGTCCCCAGCTAACTATGGCTACACCTTC. It specifies CASSPDRSPANYGYTF.

V and J are TRBV2 and TRBJ1-1, with D unresolved. Trimming removed 6 bases from V and 2 bases from J, with 10 bases in between. Germline CDR1 is SNHLY and CDR2 is FYNNEI. The CDR3 has 13 residues. The CDR3 DNA follows: TGTGCCAGCAGGCCCCCAGGAAACACTGAAGCTTTCTTT. Its protein is CASRPPGNTEAFF.

The chain links TRBV9 to TRBJ1-6, with a weak D call TRBD1 (5 bases). The CDR3 covers 16 residues. Trimming pared 0 bases from V and 8 bases from J, leaving 15 bases between. CDR1 and CDR2 from the germline V gene are SGDLS and YYNGEE. The CDR3 region is CASSVGPSGFYSPLHF. The CDR3 DNA reads as TGTGCCAGCAGCGTAGGCCCCTCAGGGTTCTATTCACCCCTCCACTTT. Variable domain in full (rest from reference TRBV9 and TRBJ1-6): DSGVTQTPKHLITATGQRVTLRCSPRSGDLSVYWYQQSLDQGLQFLIQYYNGEERAKGNILERFSAQQFPDLHSELNLSSLELGDSALYFCASSVGPSGFYSPLHFGNGTRLTVT.

The gene calls are TRBV30 and TRBJ1-5, with D perhaps TRBD1 (5 bases). CDR1 is GTSNPN and CDR2 is SVGIG in the germline V gene (reference sequence). This CDR3 is 15 amino acids long. The germline V and J ends were trimmed by 1 base and 4 bases, with 14 bases remaining between them. In DNA form, the CDR3 reads TGTGCCTGGAGTGCGGGGGTGGGGGGGAATCAGCCCCAGCATTTT. Translated, it gives CAWSAGVGGNQPQHF. Variable domain in full (rest from reference TRBV30 and TRBJ1-5): SQTIHQWPATLVQPVGSPLSLECTVEGTSNPNLYWYRQAAGRGLQLLFYSVGIGQISSEVPQNLSASRPQDRQFILSSKKLLLSDSGFYLCAWSAGVGGNQPQHFGDGTRLSIL.

The V gene is TRBV20-1, the J gene TRBJ2-7, with a possible D match to TRBD2 (5 bases). There are 13 residues in the CDR3. Germline-derived CDR1 and CDR2 are DFQATT and SNEGSKA (reference sequence). With 3 bases removed from V and 4 bases from J, the gap between germline ends came to 13 bases. The CDR3 is CSASSGSAYEQYF. As DNA, the CDR3 is TGCAGTGCTAGTTCTGGGAGCGCGTACGAGCAGTACTTC.

The chain recombines TRBV6-5 with TRBJ2-1, with D maybe TRBD1 (9 bases). V was clipped by 7 bases and J by 3 bases, with 16 bases between them. The CDR3 totals 15 residues. Germline values: CDR1 MNHEY, CDR2 SVGAGI. Here the CDR3 DNA reads TGTGCCAGCACCCGGGGGGGACAGGGCTACAATGAGCAGTTCTTC. Translated, it gives CASTRGGQGYNEQFF.

The rearrangement uses TRBV5-1 and TRBJ1-2; D remains ambiguous. V lost 0 bases to trimming and J lost 8 bases, with 8 bases between them. The CDR3 covers 12 residues. The germline V gene encodes CDR1 SGHRS and CDR2 YFSETQ. The CDR3 loop is CASSLAEGGYTF. The CDR3 coding sequence is TGCGCCAGCAGCTTGGCCGAGGGAGGCTACACCTTC. Complete variable domain (other parts from reference TRBV5-1 and TRBJ1-2): KAGVTQTPRYLIKTRGQQVTLSCSPISGHRSVSWYQQTPGQGLQFLFEYFSETQRNKGNFPGRFSGRQFSNSRSEMNVSTLELGDSALYLCASSLAEGGYTFGSGTRLTVV.

The CDR3 region is CASGQEPYGYTF. CDR3 DNA sequence: TGTGCCAGCGGGCAAGAACCTTATGGCTACACCTTC. This sequence joins TRBV27 and TRBJ1-2; D unclear. The CDR3 consists of 12 residues. Trimming removed 8 bases from V and 5 bases from J, with 12 bases in between. CDR1 and CDR2 from the germline V gene are MNHEY and SMNVEV (reference sequence).

The J gene is TRBJ1-1, the V gene TRBV18, with D perhaps TRBD1 (5 bases). Trimming took 5 bases from V and 1 from J, leaving 11 bases between them. Germline loops: CDR1 KGHSH, CDR2 LQKENI. This CDR3 has 14 amino acids. CDR3 loop: CASSSRVPNTEAFF. As DNA, the CDR3 is TGTGCCAGCTCATCCAGGGTTCCGAACACTGAAGCTTTCTTT.

The table lists this clone with a count of one. This chain links TRBV19 with TRBJ1-1; D call uncertain. The CDR3 runs to 14 residues. Germline V gene data show CDR1 as LNHDA and CDR2 as SQIVND (reference sequence). Trimming stripped 3 bases from V and 1 base from J, with 9 bases between. The CDR3 coding sequence is TGTGCCAGTAGTATTCGGCCAGGGAACACTGAAGCTTTCTTT. Residues: CASSIRPGNTEAFF.

This rearrangement joins TRBV2 to TRBJ2-7, with a tentative D call TRBD1 (6 bases). Trimming pared 6 bases from V and 0 bases from J, leaving 15 bases between. Germline V gene lookup returns CDR1 SNHLY and CDR2 FYNNEI. The length of the CDR3 is 15 residues. CDR3 loop: CASRIQRGNSYEQYF. The CDR3 coding sequence is TGTGCCAGCAGGATACAGAGGGGGAACTCCTACGAGCAGTACTTC.

The rearrangement joins TRBV9 to TRBJ2-5; 13 bases are shared with TRBD2. The V and J ends lost 5 bases and 3 bases, in that order; junction bases with no gene match: 4. The germline gives CDR1 SGDLS, CDR2 YYNGEE. This CDR3 is built from 15 residues. The CDR3 spells CASRPGLAGEETQYF. DNA of the CDR3: TGTGCCAGCAGGCCCGGACTAGCGGGAGAAGAGACCCAGTACTTC.

V and J are TRBV6-2 or TRBV6-3 and TRBJ2-1; 8 nucleotides align to TRBD2. The CDR3 runs 16 residues. Germline lookup yields CDR1 MNHEY and CDR2 SVGEGT. The junction had 12 bases not matched to a gene; V was cut back by 4 bases and J by 7 bases. The CDR3 DNA sequence: TGTGCCAGCAGTTCCATTATGGGACTAGGGCGGAATGAGCAGTTCTTC. Its protein product is CASSSIMGLGRNEQFF.

The rearrangement links TRBV4-3 to TRBJ2-2; 7 positions agree with TRBD1. With V trimmed by 3 bases and J by 6 bases, 4 bases remained unmatched. The CDR3 is 14 amino acids. Germline lookup yields CDR1 LGHNA and CDR2 YSLEER. DNA of the CDR3: TGCGCCAGCAGCCACGGTACAGGGGCCGGGGAGCTGTTTTTT. Amino acid sequence: CASSHGTGAGELFF.

The rearrangement links TRBV6-1 to TRBJ2-1; possibly TRBD1 for D (5 bases). V was clipped by 0 bases and J by 0 bases, with 9 bases between them. This CDR3 spans 16 amino acids. CDR1 and CDR2 (germline): MNHNS, SASEGT. The CDR3 DNA reads as TGTGCCAGCAGTGAAGCAATAAGGGGCTCCTACAATGAGCAGTTCTTC. Protein product: CASSEAIRGSYNEQFF.

The sample holds one count of this clone. The chain uses TRBV6-2 or TRBV6-3 and TRBJ1-5; no clear D gene. Between the trimmed V and J ends, which lost 5 bases and 2 bases, there was a span of 10 bases. The CDR3 length is 14 residues. Germline CDR1 is MNHEY and CDR2 is SVGEGT. The DNA for the CDR3 is TGTGCCAGCAGTCCGGGAACGGGCAATCAGCCCCAGCATTTT. It codes for CASSPGTGNQPQHF.

The V and J genes are TRBV5-5 and TRBJ1-5; 9 bases are shared with TRBD1. Germline V gives CDR1 SGHKS, CDR2 YYEKEE (reference sequence). There are 18 residues in the CDR3. V shed 3 bases, J shed 0 bases, and the junction held 10 bases outside the gene matches. The chain's CDR3 is CASSSGRDRAYSNQPQHF. The CDR3 DNA is TGTGCCAGCAGCTCAGGCCGGGACAGGGCGTATAGCAATCAGCCCCAGCATTTT.

The rearrangement joins TRBV12-3 or TRBV12-4 to TRBJ2-2; 7 positions agree with TRBD2. V shed 6 bases and J 7 bases; nucleotides not matched to a gene: 2. The CDR3 extends over 12 amino acids. The CDR3 protein is CASSTSVGELFF. CDR3 DNA sequence: TGTGCCAGCAGCACTAGCGTCGGGGAGCTGTTTTTT.

This chain uses TRBV25-1 with TRBJ1-6; D gene uncertain. Germline V gene sequence: CDR1 MGHDK, CDR2 SYGVNS. Trimming took 7 bases from V and 0 from J, leaving 7 bases between them. The CDR3 runs to 14 residues. DNA for the CDR3: TGTGCCAGCACGCGGAGCTCCTATAATTCACCCCTCCACTTT. It translates to CASTRSSYNSPLHF.

V and J are TRBV5-1 and TRBJ2-6; D is unresolved. Germline CDR1 and CDR2: SGHRS and YFSETQ. Deletions cut 6 bases from V and 0 bases from J, with 7 bases between. The CDR3 consists of 14 residues. The CDR3 loop is CASTSYSGANVLTF. In nucleotides, the CDR3 is TGCGCCAGCACTTCCTACTCTGGGGCCAACGTCCTGACTTTC.

Worth noting for this clone: One junction end does not reproduce the germline sequence, and a read error may be involved. The CDR3 DNA reads TGTGCCAGCAGTCCACCCGGACAGGGGGTGAGCTTTGGCTTT. Protein sequence: CASSPPGQGVSFGF. This rearrangement joins TRBV6-6 to TRBJ1-1, with 10 positions matching TRBD1. The CDR3 runs 14 residues. In germline, CDR1 is MNHNY, CDR2 SVGAGI (reference sequence).

The chain joins TRBV5-1 to TRBJ1-3; D gene ambiguous. Trimming took off 0 bases at V and 1 base at J, with 8 bases between the two ends. The V gene's germline CDR1 is SGHRS and CDR2 YFSETQ. The CDR3 length is 15 residues. CDR3 loop: CASSLVPGSGNTIYF. The CDR3 region has the DNA TGCGCCAGCAGCTTGGTTCCAGGTTCTGGAAACACCATATATTTT.

This chain links TRBV5-1 with TRBJ2-3, with 7 bases that match TRBD1. With V trimmed by 4 bases and J by 4 bases, 6 bases remained unmatched. CDR1 and CDR2 (germline): SGHRS, YFSETQ. The CDR3 is 14 residues long. The CDR3 here is CASSNGQAPDTQYF. CDR3 sequence (DNA): TGCGCCAGCAGCAACGGACAGGCCCCAGATACGCAGTATTTT.

The chain employs TRBV3-1 (or the pseudogene TRBV3-2) and TRBJ1-2; tentatively, D is TRBD1 (6 bases). This CDR3 is 16 amino acids long. Germline loops: CDR1 LGHDT, CDR2 YNNKEL (reference sequence). Trimming took 1 base from V and 4 from J, leaving 16 bases between them. This chain's CDR3 is CASSQGLGGVIYGYTF. The DNA of the CDR3 is TGTGCCAGCAGCCAAGGGCTAGGGGGAGTGATCTATGGCTACACCTTC.

The rearrangement joins TRBV7-9 to TRBJ2-3; TRBD2 agrees at 9 bases. J gave up 2 bases and V 7 bases, and 16 bases lay outside the gene matches. Germline loops: CDR1 SEHNR, CDR2 FQNEAQ (reference sequence). The length of the CDR3 is 18 residues. Here the CDR3 reads CASTRRGGLAEATDTQYF. DNA of the CDR3: TGTGCCAGCACCAGGAGAGGGGGACTAGCAGAGGCCACAGATACGCAGTATTTT.

This clone was observed a single time. The chain joins TRBV3-1 (or the pseudogene TRBV3-2) to TRBJ1-5; the D gene is possibly TRBD1 (5 bases). The germline V gene encodes CDR1 LGHDT and CDR2 YNNKEL (reference sequence). V gave up 4 bases and J gave up 4 bases, with 8 bases separating them. CDR3 size: 13 residues. The CDR3 nucleotides are TGTGCCAGCAGCCTACCAGGGAATCAGCCCCAGCATTTT. As protein: CASSLPGNQPQHF.

This sequence joins TRBV7-8 and TRBJ1-4; 9 positions agree with TRBD1. CDR3 size: 17 residues. Germline CDR1 SGHVS, CDR2 FQNEAQ. Losses at the gene ends were 1 base for V and 4 bases for J; bases not matched to a gene: 7. CDR3 protein: CASSLVGQGFGNEKLFF. The CDR3, as DNA: TGTGCCAGCAGCTTAGTGGGACAGGGATTTGGTAATGAAAAACTGTTTTTT.

This chain links TRBV28 with TRBJ2-5; TRBD1 agrees at 11 bases. Germline V gives CDR1 MDHEN, CDR2 SYDVKM. CDR3 length: 15 amino acids. The J segment lost 2 bases and the V segment lost 3 bases, leaving 2 bases of the junction unmatched. CDR3 loop: CASSFGTGGQETQYF. The CDR3 bases are TGTGCCAGCAGTTTCGGGACAGGGGGGCAAGAGACCCAGTACTTC.